This T cell receptor beta chain comes out of a study of yellow fever vaccine responses in identical twins. Regarding the study as a whole: Twins reportedly mounted vaccine T cell responses that seemed partly convergent, partly personalized.

Comment on this clonotype: Its antigen is currently unknown.

With V trimmed by 1 base and J by 1 base, 6 bases remained unmatched. The CDR3 has 16 residues. CDR1 is SGHNT, CDR2 YYREEE, per germline (reference sequence). TCRdb redid the calling of the RT-PCR reads with MiXCR, one entry per CDR3 protein. This table has fewer than 4,500 distinct CDR3 sequences, about 87% appearing once. The TCR was taken from a woman aged 18-29 years who received the yellow fever vaccine. The sample consisted of T cells from blood (PBMCs), unsorted or a sorted subset (not recorded which), taken before or after yellow fever vaccination (not recorded which). The V call is TRBV5-4, the J call TRBJ1-2; TRBD1 agrees at 8 bases. The CDR3 DNA is TGTGCCAGCAGCTTGCCCTTGGGACAGGTTAACTATGGCTACACCTTC. Translated: CASSLPLGQVNYGYTF.